This is a list of T cell receptor beta chains from one sample in a study of blood T cell repertoires in COVID-19. The assay was immunoSEQ multiplex PCR, and TCRdb's table has in-frame clones only and misses some. The sample shows 540,000 or so clones, 85% to 90% of them seen only once. Material: peripheral blood. All receptors derive from a woman in her forties or fifties with COVID-19, enrolled during active disease. Each CDR3 is given with its conserved first and last residue. D genes are given only for firm matches. Only part of the rows carry a size: once, few, many, or a class if the clone is expanded.

>-|TRBJ2-7|TRBV5-6|TRBD1
TGTGCCAGCAGCCCCGCCTTCGGGACAGGGGTCAACGAGCAGTACTTC
CASSPAFGTGVNEQYF
>-|TRBJ2-5|TRBV10-3|TRBD2
TGTGCCATCAGTGCTACCGGGACTAGCGGAGAGACCCAGTACTTC
CAISATGTSGETQYF
>-|TRBJ1-4|TRBV7-2|-
TGTGCCAGCAGCCCAATCGGACAGATTAATGAAAAACTGTTTTTT
CASSPIGQINEKLFF
>-|TRBJ1-2|TRBV19|-
TGTGCCAGTAGTATAGATATCTATTTGGTCTCTCCTAACTATGGCTACACCTTC
CASSIDIYLVSPNYGYTF
>-|TRBJ1-2|TRBV30|TRBD1
TGTGCCTGTCTTACAGGGGGCAGGATCGGTGGCTACACCTTC
CACLTGGRIGGYTF
>-|TRBJ2-1|TRBV9|-
TGTGCCAGCAGCGTAGAGCCGACAGAATACAATGAGCAGTTCTTC
CASSVEPTEYNEQFF
>-|TRBJ1-2|TRBV5-6|TRBD1
TGTGCCAGCAGACGTACGCCGGGACAGATAGCCTATGGCTACACCTTC
CASRRTPGQIAYGYTF
>once|TRBJ2-2|TRBV10-3|-
TGTGCCATCAGTGACGGGAGAACCGGGGAGCTGTTTTTT
CAISDGRTGELFF
>once|TRBJ2-7|TRBV7-9|-
TGTGCCAGCAGCTTAGAACCGGGCGAGCAGTACTTC
CASSLEPGEQYF
>-|TRBJ1-5|TRBV27|-
TGTGCCAGCAGTTTAGTCATCAATCAGCCCCAGCATTTT
CASSLVINQPQHF
>-|TRBJ1-1|TRBV7-9|-
TGTGCCAGCAGCTTACAAGGGAGGGTGGTTGAAGCTTTCTTT
CASSLQGRVVEAFF
>-|TRBJ2-7|TRBV11-1|TRBD2
TGTGCCAGCAGCTTACAGACTAGCGGGGACGAGCAGTACTTC
CASSLQTSGDEQYF
>-|TRBJ1-2|TRBV6-5|-
TGTGCCAGCAGTCGGGGGGCAGCTGGCTACACCTTC
CASSRGAAGYTF
>-|TRBJ1-2|TRBV6-1|-
TGTGCCAGCAGTGAAGACCGGGATGGCTACACCTTC
CASSEDRDGYTF
>-|TRBJ1-4|TRBV12-3/TRBV12-4|-
TGTGCCAGCAAAAGAGGGCAAAAACTGTTTTTT
CASKRGQKLFF
>-|TRBJ2-7|TRBV9|-
TGTGCCAGCAGCGTAGGGACAGATGAGCAGTACTTC
CASSVGTDEQYF
>-|TRBJ2-7|TRBV5-8|-
TGTGCCAGCAGCTTGGCAACAGGTCTTGGAAAGCAGTACTTC
CASSLATGLGKQYF
>-|TRBJ2-7|TRBV6-6|-
TGTGCCAGCACCCCAGGGAACGAGCAGTACTTC
CASTPGNEQYF
>-|TRBJ2-5|TRBV5-4|TRBD2
TGTGCCAGCAGCTTGTTAGCGGGGGGAAAGACCCAGTACTTC
CASSLLAGGKTQYF
>-|TRBJ1-1|TRBV18|TRBD1
TGTGCCAGCTCTCAAGGGGGCCGTGCTGAAGCTTTCTTT
CASSQGGRAEAFF
>-|TRBJ2-3|TRBV11-3|-
TGTGCCAGCAGCTTAGCAGGCACAGATACGCAGTATTTT
CASSLAGTDTQYF
>once|TRBJ1-2|TRBV18|TRBD1
TGTGCCAGCTCCCGGACCCGGGACAGGGACTTGGGCGGCTATGGCTACACCTTC
CASSRTRDRDLGGYGYTF
>-|TRBJ1-2|TRBV5-1|-
TGCGCCAGCAGCAGACGATTGAGGCCAGGGGCGCATGGCTACACCTTC
CASSRRLRPGAHGYTF
>-|TRBJ1-1|TRBV5-5|TRBD1
TGTGCCAGCAGCTTATTGACAGGGGGCGCCTCCCCGAACACTGAAGCTTTCTTT
CASSLLTGGASPNTEAFF
>-|TRBJ2-7|TRBV4-2|-
TGTGCCAGCAGCCAAGATGTCCTAGACTCCTACGAGCAGTACTTC
CASSQDVLDSYEQYF
>-|TRBJ2-1|TRBV30|-
TGTGCCTGGAGCGGGGTCTCCTACAATGAGCAGTTCTTC
CAWSGVSYNEQFF
>-|TRBJ1-1|TRBV27|-
TGTGCCAGCAGGGGGCAAATAACTGAAGCTTTCTTT
CASRGQITEAFF
>-|TRBJ1-5|TRBV6-5|-
TGTGCCAGCGCCAGGGGTGGCAATCAGCCCCAGCATTTT
CASARGGNQPQHF
>-|TRBJ1-1|TRBV14|TRBD1
TGTGCCAGCAGCGATTACAGGGGTCCGGAAGCTTTCTTT
CASSDYRGPEAFF
>-|TRBJ2-1|TRBV5-1|-
TGCGCCAGCACCCAAGGGCGGGGCAATGAGCAGTTCTTC
CASTQGRGNEQFF
>-|TRBJ2-3|TRBV5-8|TRBD2
TGTGCCAGCAGCGTGGAACTAGCGGGGGGGGTAGATACGCAGTATTTT
CASSVELAGGVDTQYF
>once|TRBJ1-1|TRBV30|-
TGTGCCTGGAGTGTACTCACCTCCCCGAACACTGAAGCTTTCTTT
CAWSVLTSPNTEAFF
>-|TRBJ2-5|TRBV11-2|TRBD2
TGTGCCAGCAGCTTCAGCGGGGCGCTTGCGGAGACCCAGTACTTC
CASSFSGALAETQYF
>-|TRBJ1-2|TRBV7-2|-
TGTGCCAGCAGCCCCTACCGGCCGACGCAGGGGTACACCTTC
CASSPYRPTQGYTF
>large|TRBJ1-1|TRBV7-9|TRBD1
TGTGCCAGCAGCCGGGGACAGCGGAACACTGAAGCTTTCTTT
CASSRGQRNTEAFF
>-|TRBJ1-1|TRBV7-8|-
TGTGCCAGCAGTTCGGGGGAACGGCTCCCGGTCACGGCTTTCTTT
CASSSGERLPVTAFF
>-|TRBJ1-5|TRBV19|-
TGTGCCAGTAGTATTCTGGCAAATCAGCCCCAGCATTTT
CASSILANQPQHF
>-|TRBJ2-1|TRBV19|-
TGTGCCACTATTCCCCCTGGTGCCAGAGGGGGCAATGAGCAGTTCTTC
CATIPPGARGGNEQFF
>-|TRBJ1-1|TRBV6-5|-
TGTGCCAGCAGACTAACCGGGACACCTGAAGCTTTCTTT
CASRLTGTPEAFF
>-|TRBJ2-1|TRBV9|TRBD1
TGTGCCAGCAGCGTAAAAAAGGGGGCGCCGGGCAATGAGCAGTTCTTC
CASSVKKGAPGNEQFF
>-|TRBJ1-2|TRBV7-8|TRBD1
TGTGCCAGCAGCCGAACACGGACAGGACAGAACTATGGCTACACCTTC
CASSRTRTGQNYGYTF
>-|TRBJ2-7|TRBV5-1|TRBD1
TGCGCCAGCAGCTTGGGGCCGGGACAGGGAGGCTACGAGCAGTACTTC
CASSLGPGQGGYEQYF
>-|TRBJ2-7|TRBV10-1|TRBD1
TGCGCCAGCAGTCCCGGGACAGGGGAGGGCGAGCAGTACTTC
CASSPGTGEGEQYF
>-|TRBJ2-2|TRBV3-1/TRBV3-2|TRBD2
TGTGCCAGCAGCCCGGGACTAGCGGGGCCCCAGGAGCTGTTTTTT
CASSPGLAGPQELFF
>-|TRBJ2-1|TRBV7-9|TRBD1
TGTGCCAGCAGCCTCCAAACCCGGGACAGGGCCAATGAGCAGTTCTTC
CASSLQTRDRANEQFF
>-|TRBJ1-4|TRBV11-2|-
TGTGCCAGCAGCTTAGCGACAGTTAATGAAAAACTGTTTTTT
CASSLATVNEKLFF
>-|TRBJ2-7|TRBV6-1|-
TGTGCCAGCAGTGAAGGGGGGGGCAGGAAGCAGTACTTC
CASSEGGGRKQYF
>-|TRBJ1-1|TRBV7-3|-
TGTGCCAGCAGCTCTTATCAGATGGGGCGTAGCACTGAAGCTTTCTTT
CASSSYQMGRSTEAFF
>once|TRBJ1-6|TRBV19|-
TGTGCCAGTAGTATCTCATGGGGACGGGGGGATTCACCCCTCCACTTT
CASSISWGRGDSPLHF
>-|TRBJ2-3|TRBV18|-
TGTGCCAGCTCCTTCGGACAGCCCAACACAGATACGCAGTATTTT
CASSFGQPNTDTQYF
>-|TRBJ2-2|TRBV11-2|-
TGTGCCAGCAGCTTGAAAGAGACCGGGGAGCTGTTTTTT
CASSLKETGELFF
>-|TRBJ1-6|TRBV14|TRBD1
TGTGCCAGCAGCCAATACAGGGGGAATTCACCCCTCCACTTT
CASSQYRGNSPLHF
>-|TRBJ1-2|TRBV18|-
TGTGCCAGCTCACCTCAGGGCGGCGGTGGCTACACCTTC
CASSPQGGGGYTF
>-|TRBJ2-2|TRBV29-1|-
TGCAGCGTTGGAGGCAGGGCCGACACCGGGGAGCTGTTTTTT
CSVGGRADTGELFF
>-|TRBJ2-7|TRBV10-3|TRBD1
TGTGCCATCAGTGACGGGACAGCGAGCTCCTACGAGCAGTACTTC
CAISDGTASSYEQYF